A selection of T cell receptor beta chains follows, all from one sample in a study of T cell responses to AZD1222 COVID-19 vaccine. Measured with immunoSEQ multiplex PCR; TCRdb has only the in-frame clones, and not every one. The sample contains about 120,000 clones, approximately 88% of which appear only once. The material sequenced was peripheral blood, taken on day 0 of AZD1222 vaccination. These receptors came from an adult in good health. Each CDR3 is given with its conserved first and last residue. Some rows have no size entry. The others give once, few or many, or a class for an expanded clone.

abundance,v_gene,j_gene,CDR3aa
.,TRBV5-1,TRBJ2-2,CASSLILASYVAGELFF
.,TRBV4-2,TRBJ1-1,CASRKTDLMNTEAFF
.,TRBV7-9,TRBJ1-2,CASSPGDRDHYGYTF
.,TRBV11-1,TRBJ1-5,CASSLDFGRPQHF
.,TRBV9,TRBJ2-3,CASSVDRLEDTQYF
.,TRBV28,TRBJ2-2,CASIHGQNTGELFF
.,TRBV6-2/TRBV6-3,TRBJ1-1,CASSWGFIEAFF
.,TRBV6-5,TRBJ1-2,CASSYSMGRANYGYTF
.,TRBV15,TRBJ2-3,CATSRAAGGVTDTQYF
.,TRBV3-1/TRBV3-2,TRBJ2-7,CASSPRDRGSYEQYF
once,TRBV5-4,TRBJ1-2,CASSLGYGYTF
.,TRBV19,TRBJ1-1,CASRGTGNTEAFF
.,TRBV20-1,TRBJ2-1,CSASIGEQFF
.,TRBV6-5,TRBJ1-1,CASSRQPGTGTEAFF
.,TRBV7-3,TRBJ2-7,CASSPRTGKGEQYF
.,TRBV5-5,TRBJ2-5,CASSLGPGGGETQYF
.,TRBV27,TRBJ2-1,CASSLSVRGGQNEQFF
.,TRBV2,TRBJ1-5,CASSGLHGNQPQHF
.,TRBV7-3,TRBJ2-1,CASSLTPTHPVPTTNNEQFF
.,TRBV3-1/TRBV3-2,TRBJ2-7,CASSQELAGGREQYF
.,TRBV11-2,TRBJ2-1,CASSPPRGGAPEQFF
few,TRBV5-1,TRBJ2-3,CASSLGQTDTQYF
.,TRBV12-3/TRBV12-4,TRBJ1-6,CASRLEDSPLHF
.,TRBV5-6,TRBJ1-1,CASSETAPPAGTEAFF
once,TRBV12-5,TRBJ1-2,CASGLTPLNYGYTF
.,TRBV12-3/TRBV12-4,TRBJ1-4,CASSLDANEKLFF
.,TRBV27,TRBJ1-5,CASSLNRDVNQPQHF
.,TRBV11-2,TRBJ1-1,CASSFGTAAGTEAFF
.,TRBV15,TRBJ2-1,CATSRDSYNEQFF
.,TRBV7-9,TRBJ2-7,CASSYARGGPQPYEQYF
.,TRBV7-6,TRBJ1-6,CASSSPLGGDSPLHF
.,TRBV4-3,TRBJ1-4,CASSQDPVGANEKLFF
.,TRBV9,TRBJ1-5,CASSPRSGQPQHF
.,TRBV27,TRBJ2-7,CATAGQPTYEQYF
.,TRBV6-1,TRBJ1-1,CASSLTGSSNTEAFF
.,TRBV7-2,TRBJ2-7,CASSLEVVAYEQYF
.,TRBV19,TRBJ1-2,CASSAGAPSYGYTF
.,TRBV4-2,TRBJ2-2,CASSLGLAGDANTGELFF
.,TRBV5-1,TRBJ2-3,CASSLGAAGADTQYF
.,TRBV6-5,TRBJ2-1,CASSPVGSGEQFF
.,TRBV5-4,TRBJ1-1,CASSQRISGNTEAFF
.,TRBV7-9,TRBJ1-1,CASSHNRKNTEAFF
.,TRBV4-1,TRBJ2-2,CASSQDLRTSANTGELFF
.,TRBV6-5,TRBJ1-1,CASNPWGYTEAFF
.,TRBV7-2,TRBJ1-2,CASNTRDLFTGYTF
.,TRBV11-1,TRBJ1-6,CASSLMGGPPLHF
once,TRBV5-1,TRBJ1-1,CASSLGDWNTEAFF